The sequence of this T cell receptor beta chain was determined in a study of T cell responses to AZD1222 COVID-19 vaccine. Study at large: Pooling was applied to second doses at about 4 or about 12 weeks.

Libraries were prepared by immunoSEQ multiplex PCR; TCRdb keeps only in-frame clonotypes and omits some of them. This sample has about 140,000 clones, with about 90% found just once. The origin of this receptor is an adult in good health. The source material was peripheral blood, sampled on day 0 of AZD1222 vaccination.

The CDR3 loop is CASSPSERERGEQYF. The DNA of the CDR3 is TGTGCCAGCAGCCCCTCTGAGCGGGAGAGGGGCGAGCAGTACTTC. The V call is TRBV7-2, the J call TRBJ2-7; 8 nucleotides line up with TRBD2. Germline CDR1 SGHTA, CDR2 FQGNSA. The CDR3 covers 15 residues. J lost 6 bases, V lost 5 bases, and 12 bases had no gene match.